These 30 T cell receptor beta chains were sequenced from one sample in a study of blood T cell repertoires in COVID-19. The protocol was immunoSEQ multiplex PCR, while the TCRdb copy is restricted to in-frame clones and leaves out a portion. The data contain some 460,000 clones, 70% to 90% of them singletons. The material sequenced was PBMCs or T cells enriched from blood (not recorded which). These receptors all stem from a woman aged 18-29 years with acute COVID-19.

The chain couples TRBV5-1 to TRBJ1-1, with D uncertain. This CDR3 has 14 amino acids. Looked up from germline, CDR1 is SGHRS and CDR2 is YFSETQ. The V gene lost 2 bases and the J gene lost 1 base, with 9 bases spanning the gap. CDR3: CASSFGERNTEAFF. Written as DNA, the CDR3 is TGCGCCAGCAGCTTCGGTGAAAGGAACACTGAAGCTTTCTTT.

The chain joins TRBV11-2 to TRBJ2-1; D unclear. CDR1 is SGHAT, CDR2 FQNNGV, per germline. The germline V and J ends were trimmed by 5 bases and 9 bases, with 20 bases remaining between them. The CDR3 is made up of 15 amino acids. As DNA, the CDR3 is TGTGCCAGCAGCCCAACTCCGACAAGGATACCTGAGCAGTTCTTC. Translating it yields CASSPTPTRIPEQFF.

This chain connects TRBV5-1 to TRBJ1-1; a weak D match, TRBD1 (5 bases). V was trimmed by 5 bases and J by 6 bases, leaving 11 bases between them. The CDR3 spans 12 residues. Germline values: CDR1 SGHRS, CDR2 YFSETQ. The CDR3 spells CASRLTRAEAFF. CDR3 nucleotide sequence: TGCGCCAGCAGATTAACCAGGGCTGAAGCTTTCTTT.

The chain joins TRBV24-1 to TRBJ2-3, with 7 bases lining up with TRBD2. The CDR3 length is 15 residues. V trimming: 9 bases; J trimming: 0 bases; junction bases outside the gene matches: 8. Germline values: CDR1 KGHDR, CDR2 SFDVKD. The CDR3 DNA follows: TGTGCCACCGCCAAGCGGGGATTAAGCACAGATACGCAGTATTTT. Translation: CATAKRGLSTDTQYF.

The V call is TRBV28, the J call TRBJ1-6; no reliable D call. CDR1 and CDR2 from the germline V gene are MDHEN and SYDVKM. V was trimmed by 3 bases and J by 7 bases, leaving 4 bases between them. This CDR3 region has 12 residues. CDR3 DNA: TGTGCCAGCAGTTTGGAGAATTCACCCCTCCACTTT. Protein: CASSLENSPLHF.

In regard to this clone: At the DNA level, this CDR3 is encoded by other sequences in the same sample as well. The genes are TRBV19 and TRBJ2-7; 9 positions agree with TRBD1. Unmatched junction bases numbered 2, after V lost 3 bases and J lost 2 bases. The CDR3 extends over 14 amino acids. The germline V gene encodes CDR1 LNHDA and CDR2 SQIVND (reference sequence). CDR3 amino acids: CASSMGQGPYEQYF. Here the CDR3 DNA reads TGTGCCAGTAGTATGGGACAGGGCCCCTACGAGCAGTACTTC.

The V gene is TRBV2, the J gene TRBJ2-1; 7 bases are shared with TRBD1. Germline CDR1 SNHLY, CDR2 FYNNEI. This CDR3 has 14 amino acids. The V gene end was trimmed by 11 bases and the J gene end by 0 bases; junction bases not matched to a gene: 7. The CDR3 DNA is TGTGCCTCACCGCAGGGGGACTCCTACAATGAGCAGTTCTTC. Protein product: CASPQGDSYNEQFF.

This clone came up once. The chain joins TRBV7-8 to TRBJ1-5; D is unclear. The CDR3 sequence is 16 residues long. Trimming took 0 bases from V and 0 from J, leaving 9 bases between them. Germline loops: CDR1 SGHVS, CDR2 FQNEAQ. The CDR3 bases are TGTGCCAGCAGCTTAGCGGCACCCCATAGCAATCAGCCCCAGCATTTT. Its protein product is CASSLAAPHSNQPQHF.

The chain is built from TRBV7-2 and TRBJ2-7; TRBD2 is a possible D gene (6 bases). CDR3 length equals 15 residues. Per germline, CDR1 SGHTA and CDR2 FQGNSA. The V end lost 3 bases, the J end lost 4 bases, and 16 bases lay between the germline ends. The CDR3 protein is CASSFHPGLLYEQYF. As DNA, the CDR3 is TGTGCCAGCAGCTTTCACCCGGGACTCCTGTACGAGCAGTACTTC.

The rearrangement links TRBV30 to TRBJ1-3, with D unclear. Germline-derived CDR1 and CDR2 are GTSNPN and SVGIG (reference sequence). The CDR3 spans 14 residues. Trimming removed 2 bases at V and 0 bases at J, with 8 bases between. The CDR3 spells CAWSSGSSGNTIYF. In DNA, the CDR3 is TGTGCCTGGAGTTCGGGATCCTCTGGAAACACCATATATTTT.

The CDR3 sequence: CASSPARDSPLHF. Here the CDR3 DNA reads TGTGCCAGCAGCCCGGCGAGGGATTCACCCCTCCACTTT. V usage is TRBV11-2 and J usage is TRBJ1-6; D remains unclear. Trimming took 5 bases from V and 8 from J, leaving 10 bases between them. The CDR3 is made up of 13 amino acids. Germline V gene data show CDR1 as SGHAT and CDR2 as FQNNGV.

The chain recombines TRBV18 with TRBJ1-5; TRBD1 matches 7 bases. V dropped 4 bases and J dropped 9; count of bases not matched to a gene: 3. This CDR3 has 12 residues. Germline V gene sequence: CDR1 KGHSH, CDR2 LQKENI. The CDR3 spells CASSQGAWPQHF. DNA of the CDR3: TGTGCCAGCTCACAGGGGGCTTGGCCCCAGCATTTT.

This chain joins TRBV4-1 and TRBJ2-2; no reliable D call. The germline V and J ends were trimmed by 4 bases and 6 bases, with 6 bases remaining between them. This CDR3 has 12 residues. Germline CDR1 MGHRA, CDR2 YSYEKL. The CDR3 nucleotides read TGCGCCAGCAGCCCTATTCCCGGGGAGCTGTTTTTT. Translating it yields CASSPIPGELFF.

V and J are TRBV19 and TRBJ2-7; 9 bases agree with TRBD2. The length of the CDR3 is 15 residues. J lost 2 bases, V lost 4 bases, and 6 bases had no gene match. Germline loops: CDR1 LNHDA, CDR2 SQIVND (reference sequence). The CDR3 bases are TGTGCCAGTAGTACTTCAGCGGGAGGCCCCTACGAGCAGTACTTC. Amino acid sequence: CASSTSAGGPYEQYF.

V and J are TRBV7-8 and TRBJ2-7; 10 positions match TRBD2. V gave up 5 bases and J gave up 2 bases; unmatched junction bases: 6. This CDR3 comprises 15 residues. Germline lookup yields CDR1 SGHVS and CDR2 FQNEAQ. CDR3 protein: CASSGGSGRPYEQYF. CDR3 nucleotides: TGTGCCAGCAGCGGGGGTAGCGGGAGGCCCTACGAGCAGTACTTC.

This chain's CDR3 is CASSLLAVMNTEAFF. The CDR3, as DNA: TGTGCCAGCAGTTTATTAGCAGTAATGAACACTGAAGCTTTCTTT. The rearrangement uses TRBV28 and TRBJ1-1; D unresolved. CDR1 is MDHEN, CDR2 SYDVKM, per germline. The CDR3 is 15 amino acids. V shed 1 base and J shed 0 bases, with 9 bases lying between them.

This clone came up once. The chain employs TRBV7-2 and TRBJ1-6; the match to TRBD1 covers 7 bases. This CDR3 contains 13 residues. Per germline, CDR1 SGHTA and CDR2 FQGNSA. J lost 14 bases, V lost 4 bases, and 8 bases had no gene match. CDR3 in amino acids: CASSYEQGLALHF. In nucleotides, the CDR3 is TGTGCCAGCAGCTATGAACAGGGGTTAGCCCTCCACTTT.

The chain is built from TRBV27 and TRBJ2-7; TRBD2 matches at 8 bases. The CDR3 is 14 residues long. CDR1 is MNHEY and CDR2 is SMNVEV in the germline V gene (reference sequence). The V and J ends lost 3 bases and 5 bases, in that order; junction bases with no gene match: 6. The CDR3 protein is CASSFGLAVNEQYF. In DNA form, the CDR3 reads TGTGCCAGCAGTTTCGGACTAGCCGTAAACGAGCAGTACTTC.

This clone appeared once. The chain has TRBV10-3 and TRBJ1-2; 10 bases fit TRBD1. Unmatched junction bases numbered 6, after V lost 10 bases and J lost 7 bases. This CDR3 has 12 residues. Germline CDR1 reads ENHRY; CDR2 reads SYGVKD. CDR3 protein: CASTTGGRGYTF. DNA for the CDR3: TGTGCCAGTACGACAGGGGGCCGTGGCTACACCTTC.

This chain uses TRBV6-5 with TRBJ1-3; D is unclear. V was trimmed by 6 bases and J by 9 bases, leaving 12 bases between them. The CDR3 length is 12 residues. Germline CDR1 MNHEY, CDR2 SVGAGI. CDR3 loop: CASSYGRGTIYF. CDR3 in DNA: TGTGCCAGCAGCTACGGTCGGGGCACCATATATTTT.

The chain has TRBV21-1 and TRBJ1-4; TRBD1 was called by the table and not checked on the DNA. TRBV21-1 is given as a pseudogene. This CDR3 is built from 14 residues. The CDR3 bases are TGTGCCAGCAACCGACAGGGTTCTAATGAAAAACTGTTTTTT. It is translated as CASNRQGSNEKLFF.

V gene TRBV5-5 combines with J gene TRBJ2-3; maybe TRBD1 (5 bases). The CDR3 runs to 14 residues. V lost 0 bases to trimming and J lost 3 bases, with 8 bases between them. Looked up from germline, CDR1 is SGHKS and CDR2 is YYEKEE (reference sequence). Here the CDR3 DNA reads TGTGCCAGCAGCTTGGAGAAGGGGACAGATACGCAGTATTTT. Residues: CASSLEKGTDTQYF.

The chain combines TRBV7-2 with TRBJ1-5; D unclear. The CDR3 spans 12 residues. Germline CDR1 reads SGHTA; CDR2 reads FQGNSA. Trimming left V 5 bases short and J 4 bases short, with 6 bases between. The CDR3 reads CASSRGNQPQHF. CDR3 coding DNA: TGTGCCAGCAGCCGGGGAAATCAGCCCCAGCATTTT.

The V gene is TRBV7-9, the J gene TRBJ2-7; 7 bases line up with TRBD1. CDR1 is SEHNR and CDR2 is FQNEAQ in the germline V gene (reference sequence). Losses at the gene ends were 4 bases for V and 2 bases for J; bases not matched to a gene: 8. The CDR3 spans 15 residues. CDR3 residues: CASSSPLTGTYEQYF. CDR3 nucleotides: TGTGCCAGCAGCTCGCCCTTGACAGGGACCTACGAGCAGTACTTC.

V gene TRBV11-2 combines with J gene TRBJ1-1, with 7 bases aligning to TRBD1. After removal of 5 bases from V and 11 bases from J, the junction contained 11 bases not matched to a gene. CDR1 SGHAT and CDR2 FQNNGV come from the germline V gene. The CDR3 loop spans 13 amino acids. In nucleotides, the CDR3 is TGTGCCAGCAGCAGGGGGCTTCCTTTGGGGGCTTTCTTT. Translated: CASSRGLPLGAFF.

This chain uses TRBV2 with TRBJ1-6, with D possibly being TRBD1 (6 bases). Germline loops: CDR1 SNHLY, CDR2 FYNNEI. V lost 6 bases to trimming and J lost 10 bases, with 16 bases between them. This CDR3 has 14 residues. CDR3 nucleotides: TGTGCCAGCAGCCAACAAAACAGGGACTCACCCCTCCACTTT. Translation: CASSQQNRDSPLHF.

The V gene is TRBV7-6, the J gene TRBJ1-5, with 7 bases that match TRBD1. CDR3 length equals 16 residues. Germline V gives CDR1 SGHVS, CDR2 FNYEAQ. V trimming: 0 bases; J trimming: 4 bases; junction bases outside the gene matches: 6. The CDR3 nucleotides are TGTGCCAGCAGCTTAGCGTCCCAGGGGGAGAATCAGCCCCAGCATTTT. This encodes CASSLASQGENQPQHF. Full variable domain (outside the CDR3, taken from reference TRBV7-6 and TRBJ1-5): GAGVSQSPRYKVTKRGQDVALRCDPISGHVSLYWYRQALGQGPEFLTYFNYEAQQDKSGLPNDRFSAERPEGSISTLTIQRTEQRDSAMYRCASSLASQGENQPQHFGDGTRLSIL.

Here the CDR3 reads CASSAPRTGGFEQYF. CDR3 nucleotides: TGTGCCAGCAGCGCCCCGAGGACAGGGGGATTCGAGCAGTACTTC. The chain carries TRBV13 and TRBJ2-7; 10 bases fit TRBD1. The CDR3 spans 15 residues. J was trimmed by 6 bases and V by 5 bases; bases with no gene match: 10. The germline V gene encodes CDR1 PRHDT and CDR2 FYEKMQ (reference sequence).

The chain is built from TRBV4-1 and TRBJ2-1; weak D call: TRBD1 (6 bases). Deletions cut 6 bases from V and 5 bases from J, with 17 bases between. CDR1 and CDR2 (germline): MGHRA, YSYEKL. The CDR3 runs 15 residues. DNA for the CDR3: TGCGCCAGCAGGGGAATTGGGGGCCGGAACAATGAGCAGTTCTTC. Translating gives CASRGIGGRNNEQFF.

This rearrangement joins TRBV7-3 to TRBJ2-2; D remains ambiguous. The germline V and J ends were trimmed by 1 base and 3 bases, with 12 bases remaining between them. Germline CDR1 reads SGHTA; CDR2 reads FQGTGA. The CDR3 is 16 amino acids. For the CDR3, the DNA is TGTGCCAGCAGCTTAAACATGGCTTTGGACACCGGGGAGCTGTTTTTT. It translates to CASSLNMALDTGELFF.